This passage covers 2 T cell receptor beta chains from one sample sequenced in a study of cytomegalovirus exposure and HLA in healthy donors. The PCR contained 60 Vbeta and 13 Jbeta primers. TCRdb's copy holds only in-frame clones and misses some; the assay was immunoSEQ multiplex PCR. The data hold about 240,000 clones, with around four fifths observed a single time. Sequencing was carried out using PBMCs. The origin of the receptors is a boy younger than 18 in good health and CMV-seronegative.

The chain combines TRBV7-6 with TRBJ2-7, with TRBD1 matching over 7 bases. Losses at the gene ends were 5 bases for V and 4 bases for J; bases not matched to a gene: 11. CDR1 is SGHVS, CDR2 FNYEAQ, per germline. The CDR3 has 15 amino acids. CDR3 DNA: TGTGCCAGCAGCCCCAGCGTAGACAGGGCGTACGAGCAGTACTTC. Protein product: CASSPSVDRAYEQYF.

V is TRBV7-2 and J is TRBJ1-5; possible D gene TRBD1, 5 bases. Looked up from germline, CDR1 is SGHTA and CDR2 is FQGNSA. The CDR3 loop spans 15 amino acids. Trimming stripped 5 bases from V and 5 bases from J, with 16 bases between. This CDR3 is CASSQMGTGDQPQHF. The DNA for the CDR3 is TGTGCCAGCAGCCAGATGGGTACGGGGGATCAGCCCCAGCATTTT.